The rows below give T cell receptor beta chains drawn from one sample of a study of blood T cell repertoires in COVID-19. Clones were read by immunoSEQ multiplex PCR, and TCRdb kept only the in-frame ones, dropping some. Of roughly 200,000 clones in the sample, 84% were seen once. Sequenced: peripheral blood. All receptors derive from a human donor in a cohort sampled during active COVID-19. CDR3s include the opening cysteine and the closing phenylalanine or tryptophan. The D gene is left open where the match is weak. Size values are once, few and many counts, or a class for expanded clones, and some rows have none.

v_gene	abundance	d_gene	j_gene	CDR3aa	CDR3nt
TRBV28	once	.	TRBJ2-7	CASTTGQTRGQYF	TGTGCCAGCACCACAGGACAGACCAGGGGGCAGTACTTC
TRBV7-9	.	.	TRBJ2-4	CASTPGGSRGWKYF	TGTGCCAGCACCCCAGGTGGGTCTCGGGGATGGAAGTACTTC
TRBV19	.	.	TRBJ2-2	CASSIQTGRTGELFF	TGTGCCAGTAGTATACAGACGGGAAGAACCGGGGAGCTGTTTTTT
TRBV24-1	.	.	TRBJ1-2	CATSDFAGESGYTF	TGTGCCACCAGTGATTTTGCAGGGGAAAGCGGCTACACCTTC
TRBV7-9	few	.	TRBJ2-5	CASSLAEETQYF	TGTGCCAGCAGCTTAGCCGAAGAGACCCAGTACTTC
TRBV6-4	.	.	TRBJ1-2	CASSDSGGAAYGYTF	TGTGCCAGCAGTGACTCGGGTGGGGCAGCCTATGGCTACACCTTC
TRBV7-9	few	TRBD1	TRBJ1-2	CASSPGTAAGYTF	TGTGCCAGCAGCCCTGGGACAGCGGCAGGCTACACCTTC
TRBV19	few	TRBD2	TRBJ2-1	CASSKGTSGGRNEQFF	TGTGCCAGTAGTAAAGGGACTAGCGGGGGGAGGAATGAGCAGTTCTTC
TRBV9	.	.	TRBJ2-1	CASSAGTPVYNEQFF	TGTGCCAGCAGCGCTGGGACACCCGTTTACAATGAGCAGTTCTTC
TRBV27	.	TRBD2	TRBJ2-7	CASSFSSSGNYEQYF	TGTGCCAGCAGTTTCTCGTCTAGCGGGAACTACGAGCAGTACTTC
TRBV19	.	.	TRBJ1-2	CASRGDTMGGYTF	TGTGCCAGTAGGGGGGACACCATGGGAGGCTACACCTTC
TRBV6-5	.	TRBD1	TRBJ1-2	CASSYSRGTGVNGYTF	TGTGCCAGCAGTTACTCCCGAGGGACAGGGGTTAATGGCTACACCTTC
TRBV3-1/TRBV3-2	.	TRBD1	TRBJ1-5	CASSFGTDDQPQHF	TGTGCCAGCAGCTTCGGGACAGACGATCAGCCCCAGCATTTT
TRBV30	.	TRBD1	TRBJ1-1	CAWDRGREAFF	TGTGCCTGGGACAGGGGGCGGGAAGCTTTCTTT
TRBV6-5	.	TRBD1	TRBJ2-3	CASRRGLDTDTQYF	TGTGCCAGCAGAAGGGGGCTGGACACAGATACGCAGTATTTT
TRBV29-1	.	TRBD1	TRBJ2-4	CSVNTGTGTDIQYF	TGCAGCGTTAACACCGGGACAGGGACTGACATTCAGTACTTC
TRBV15	.	.	TRBJ1-1	CATSKRSEAEAFF	TGTGCCACCAGCAAAAGGAGCGAAGCTGAAGCTTTCTTT
TRBV6-5	once	TRBD1	TRBJ1-2	CASRQGEGYTF	TGTGCCAGCAGACAGGGGGAGGGCTACACCTTC
TRBV4-1	.	TRBD2	TRBJ2-3	CASSQVVAGVEDTQYF	TGCGCCAGCAGCCAAGTGGTAGCGGGAGTAGAAGATACGCAGTATTTT
TRBV19	.	TRBD1	TRBJ1-5	CASRTGMLGNQPQHF	TGTGCCAGCCGGACAGGCATGCTCGGCAATCAGCCCCAGCATTTT
TRBV19	.	TRBD2	TRBJ2-1	CASSRRTSGYNEQFF	TGTGCCAGTAGTAGGCGGACTAGCGGCTACAATGAGCAGTTCTTC
TRBV7-9	few	.	TRBJ2-7	CASSPKPGHSSYEQYF	TGTGCCAGCAGCCCCAAACCGGGACACAGCTCCTACGAGCAGTACTTC
TRBV20-1	.	TRBD2	TRBJ2-3	CSASAPLAGNTDTQYF	TGCAGTGCTAGTGCCCCTTTAGCGGGGAACACAGATACGCAGTATTTT
TRBV29-1	.	TRBD2	TRBJ2-3	CSVGLAANTDTQYF	TGCAGCGTTGGACTAGCGGCGAACACAGATACGCAGTATTTT
TRBV11-2	few	.	TRBJ2-1	CASLSPGRMYEQFF	TGTGCCAGTTTAAGCCCCGGGAGAATGTATGAGCAGTTCTTC
TRBV12-3/TRBV12-4	once	.	TRBJ1-6	CASSLSGYLHF	TGTGCCAGCAGTTTATCAGGTTACCTCCACTTT
TRBV28	.	.	TRBJ1-3	CASSPGFGNTIYF	TGTGCCAGCAGTCCGGGATTCGGAAACACCATATATTTT
TRBV7-3	once	TRBD2	TRBJ2-1	CASSLGAGVTYNEQFF	TGTGCCAGCAGCCTAGGGGCGGGGGTTACATACAATGAGCAGTTCTTC
TRBV12-2	few	.	TRBJ1-2	CASRQRQGITPSFPNYGYTF	TGTGCAAGTCGCCAAAGACAGGGTATAACGCCAAGCTTCCCTAACTATGGCTACACCTTC
TRBV19	once	TRBD1	TRBJ1-5	CASRTGTGGNQPQHF	TGTGCCAGTAGGACCGGGACAGGGGGGAATCAGCCCCAGCATTTT
TRBV19	.	.	TRBJ2-7	CASSRDGTLVYEQYF	TGTGCCAGTAGTAGGGACGGGACTCTAGTTTACGAGCAGTACTTC
TRBV7-9	.	.	TRBJ2-1	CASSLRASSYNEQFF	TGTGCCAGCAGTTTGCGGGCCAGCTCCTACAATGAGCAGTTCTTC
TRBV5-1	once	.	TRBJ2-3	CASSRLDTQYF	TGCGCCAGCAGCCGGTTGGATACGCAGTATTTT
TRBV9	.	TRBD2	TRBJ2-5	CASSRGGLAGGPETQYF	TGTGCCAGCAGCCGAGGAGGACTAGCGGGAGGGCCAGAGACCCAGTACTTC
TRBV5-1	.	TRBD1	TRBJ2-1	CASSSGQGTVEQFF	TGCGCCAGCAGCAGCGGACAGGGGACCGTTGAGCAGTTCTTC
TRBV7-3	once	.	TRBJ1-1	CASSFRGNTEAFF	TGTGCCAGCAGCTTCCGGGGGAACACTGAAGCTTTCTTT
TRBV6-6	.	TRBD1	TRBJ2-2	CASSGQGRTGELFF	TGTGCCAGCAGTGGACAGGGGAGAACCGGGGAGCTGTTTTTT
TRBV6-2/TRBV6-3	.	TRBD2	TRBJ2-3	CASSYPGGARTDTQYF	TGTGCCAGCAGTTATCCCGGGGGGGCTCGCACAGATACGCAGTATTTT
TRBV23-1	.	TRBD1	TRBJ1-2	CASSRTGGSVRGYTF	TGCGCCAGCAGTCGTACAGGGGGCAGTGTTCGTGGCTACACCTTC
TRBV2	.	.	TRBJ1-5	CASSDQGQFQPQHF	TGTGCCAGCAGTGATCAGGGGCAATTTCAGCCCCAGCATTTT
TRBV12-5	once	TRBD1	TRBJ2-2	CASGTGGDTGELFF	TGTGCTAGTGGTACAGGGGGCGACACCGGGGAGCTGTTTTTT
TRBV5-1	.	.	TRBJ1-6	CASSLVDPGSGESPLHF	TGCGCCAGCAGCTTGGTAGACCCAGGTTCGGGGGAGTCACCCCTCCACTTT
TRBV10-3	.	.	TRBJ1-1	CAITTQGHTEAFF	TGTGCCATCACCACTCAGGGCCACACTGAAGCTTTCTTT